Listed below are T cell receptor beta chains from one sample, sequenced in a study of shared clonotypes between healthy human individuals. TCRdb's table, derived via immunoSEQ multiplex PCR, lists solely in-frame clones and lacks some. The table records 300,000 or so clones, about 74% of them present only once. Sequenced sample: memory CD4+ T cells sorted from blood. These TCRs come from a man aged 30-40 years in good health. Both conserved end residues are trimmed from each CDR3.

CDR3 length: 7; V gene: TRBV6-1; J gene: TRBJ1-2; CDR3 protein: ASSEGYT
CDR3 length: 12; V gene: TRBV5-1; J gene: TRBJ1-2; CDR3 protein: ASSLEAVSYGYT
CDR3 length: 11; V gene: TRBV19; J gene: TRBJ1-2; CDR3 protein: ASSIRRGNGYT
CDR3 length: 13; V gene: TRBV5-1; J gene: TRBJ1-1; CDR3 protein: ASSSGRRSLPEAF
CDR3 length: 13; V gene: TRBV10-3; J gene: TRBJ2-1; CDR3 protein: AIRDSGTPNNEQF
CDR3 length: 12; V gene: TRBV30; J gene: TRBJ1-4; CDR3 protein: AWAGDRLNEKLF
CDR3 length: 13; V gene: TRBV15; J gene: TRBJ2-5; CDR3 protein: ATSRDGLHQETQY
CDR3 length: 11; V gene: TRBV2; J gene: TRBJ2-7; CDR3 protein: AGNKRGEGEQY
CDR3 length: 12; V gene: TRBV28; J gene: TRBJ1-5; CDR3 protein: ASHTTGRNQPQH
CDR3 length: 15; V gene: TRBV5-4; J gene: TRBJ2-3; CDR3 protein: ASSSEGLAENTDTQY
CDR3 length: 12; V gene: TRBV28; J gene: TRBJ2-2; CDR3 protein: ASTLHRDTGELF
CDR3 length: 12; V gene: TRBV30; J gene: TRBJ2-5; CDR3 protein: AWSGGLAGVTQY
CDR3 length: 10; V gene: TRBV18; J gene: TRBJ1-2; CDR3 protein: ASSRPMNGYT
CDR3 length: 13; V gene: TRBV7-9; J gene: TRBJ2-1; CDR3 protein: ASSQSGSNGNEQF
CDR3 length: 12; V gene: TRBV5-4; J gene: TRBJ2-5; CDR3 protein: ASKGSPGQETQY
CDR3 length: 11; V gene: TRBV29-1; J gene: TRBJ2-3; CDR3 protein: SVDREVTDTQY
CDR3 length: 11; V gene: TRBV2; J gene: TRBJ2-5; CDR3 protein: ASSGTTTGTQY
CDR3 length: 13; V gene: TRBV7-9; J gene: TRBJ2-7; CDR3 protein: ASSFRDSQSYEQY
CDR3 length: 12; V gene: TRBV25-1; J gene: TRBJ2-2; CDR3 protein: ASSDRTNTGELF
CDR3 length: 13; V gene: TRBV28; J gene: TRBJ1-4; CDR3 protein: ASRGTDATNEKLF
CDR3 length: 12; V gene: TRBV2; J gene: TRBJ1-1; CDR3 protein: ASSEYQPWVEAF
CDR3 length: 12; V gene: TRBV2; J gene: TRBJ1-1; CDR3 protein: ASRDREFGTEAF
CDR3 length: 10; V gene: TRBV28; J gene: TRBJ2-7; CDR3 protein: ASRGNAYEQY
CDR3 length: 13; V gene: TRBV9; J gene: TRBJ2-7; CDR3 protein: ASSVVGDLGYEQY
CDR3 length: 9; V gene: TRBV20-1; J gene: TRBJ1-1; CDR3 protein: SARGGPEAF
CDR3 length: 13; V gene: TRBV7-9; J gene: TRBJ2-4; CDR3 protein: ASSFGGGSKNIQY
CDR3 length: 11; V gene: TRBV5-1; J gene: TRBJ2-5; CDR3 protein: ASSGTSSETQY
CDR3 length: 12; V gene: TRBV5-5; J gene: TRBJ2-7; CDR3 protein: ASRFASDSYEQY
CDR3 length: 12; V gene: TRBV9; J gene: TRBJ2-3; CDR3 protein: ASSASPEAVTQY
CDR3 length: 17; V gene: TRBV7-6; J gene: TRBJ2-1; CDR3 protein: ASSPSISMAGDFYNEQF
CDR3 length: 13; V gene: TRBV11-2; J gene: TRBJ2-1; CDR3 protein: ASAPIGGRLNEQF
CDR3 length: 13; V gene: TRBV2; J gene: TRBJ2-5; CDR3 protein: ASRRTSPGQETQY
CDR3 length: 12; V gene: TRBV11-3; J gene: TRBJ2-3; CDR3 protein: ASSLDPLETTQY
CDR3 length: 12; V gene: TRBV5-1; J gene: TRBJ2-7; CDR3 protein: ASSLEGPPGEQY
CDR3 length: 12; V gene: TRBV7-9; J gene: TRBJ1-4; CDR3 protein: ASSSGARGEKLF
CDR3 length: 12; V gene: TRBV7-9; J gene: TRBJ1-4; CDR3 protein: ASSLFTGGEKLF
CDR3 length: 12; V gene: TRBV6-6; J gene: TRBJ1-1; CDR3 protein: ASSYSGVNTEAF
CDR3 length: 11; V gene: TRBV9; J gene: TRBJ1-3; CDR3 protein: ASKGAFRNTIY
CDR3 length: 10; V gene: TRBV10-3; J gene: TRBJ2-7; CDR3 protein: AASGGSYEQY
CDR3 length: 11; V gene: TRBV29-1; J gene: TRBJ2-1; CDR3 protein: SVVRTSGNEQF
CDR3 length: 13; V gene: TRBV5-6; J gene: TRBJ2-3; CDR3 protein: ASSLVSPSTDTQY
CDR3 length: 11; V gene: TRBV29-1; J gene: TRBJ1-5; CDR3 protein: SVRDGGNQPQH
CDR3 length: 10; V gene: TRBV28; J gene: TRBJ2-2; CDR3 protein: ASSLLYGELF
CDR3 length: 13; V gene: TRBV9; J gene: TRBJ1-3; CDR3 protein: ASSVGGTPGNTIY
CDR3 length: 15; V gene: TRBV18; J gene: TRBJ2-1; CDR3 protein: ASSPLIGQAGSNEQF
CDR3 length: 16; V gene: TRBV4-2; J gene: TRBJ2-2; CDR3 protein: ASSSSPAGAINTGELF